Given below is one T cell receptor (beta chain) in context. What it binds is unknown. The data were taken from a study of T cells in Graves' hyperthyroidism and ophthalmopathy. Study observations and caveats: In blood, most of the thyroid clonotypes expanded above 0.001 were also present. Ophthalmopathy was identified by the model a median about 6.8 months ahead of onset. Ophthalmopathy cases were set apart from stable hyperthyroidism by a 13 V-J model.

Uncontrolled infections, other autoimmune diseases, pregnancy or lactation led to exclusion of patients. The CDR3 regions of TCR beta were amplified from RNA transcripts. Carried out on the TCR CDR3, a first-round RT-PCR used the HTBI primer set. TCRdb analysed the multiplex PCR reads with MiXCR anew, one entry per CDR3 protein. This table holds 650,000 to 800,000 distinct CDR3 sequences, approximately 42% found once. The germline V gene has CDR1 SGHTA and CDR2 FQGTGA. The CDR3 spans 14 residues. Trimming cost V 5 bases and J 5 bases, with 15 bases left between them. This receptor was identified in an adult man with Graves' disease, either hyperthyroidism or ophthalmopathy (not recorded which). The chain employs TRBV7-3 and TRBJ1-1, with unresolved D. What was sequenced was peripheral blood or thyroid tissue (not recorded which). CDR3 nucleotide sequence: TGTGCCAGCAGCCCCCAAAACGGGGATACTGAAGCTTTCTTT. Translating gives CASSPQNGDTEAFF.